The clone carrying this T cell receptor beta chain showed up many times. The target antigen is unknown. The data stem from a study of T cells in Graves' hyperthyroidism and ophthalmopathy. Overall study findings and caveats: Most clonotypes expanded in thyroid above 0.001 were likewise present in blood.

What was amplified from RNA transcripts were TCR beta CDR3 regions. First-round RT-PCR with HTBI primers amplified the TCR CDR3 region. TCRdb re-derived calls from the multiplex PCR reads in MiXCR, one entry per CDR3 protein. Counted here are about 160,000 distinct CDR3 sequences, about 9% occurring once; the ten biggest clones make up around 20%. Exclusion followed for patients with uncontrolled infection, other autoimmune disease, pregnancy or lactation. This blood was taken when hyperthyroidism was first diagnosed, before any ophthalmopathy symptoms existed. The receptor was isolated from a woman aged 18 to 35 with Graves' hyperthyroidism that later progressed to Graves' ophthalmopathy. The sequencing sample was made of blood.

CDR3 coding DNA: TGTGCCAGTAGTTTGGGGCGCGGGACAGGGGCCGTGAATGAGCAGTTCTTC. Its protein is CASSLGRGTGAVNEQFF. The chain links TRBV19 to TRBJ2-1; 10 nucleotides line up with TRBD1. CDR1 LNHDA and CDR2 SQIVND come from the germline V gene (reference sequence). J gave up 7 bases and V 5 bases, and 14 bases lay outside the gene matches. CDR3 length: 17 residues.